This T cell receptor (beta chain) was observed in a study of metastatic and nonmetastatic thyroid tumors. The wider study: Across blood and tumor or nodule tissue, repertoires from malignant and benign thyroid patients were compared with one another.

The CDR3 contains 11 residues. Germline CDR1 and CDR2: LGHDT and YNNKEL (reference sequence). The ends were cut back, 3 bases at V and 3 bases at J, with 3 bases in the middle. TCRdb re-called clones from the PCR reads using MiXCR. In the table there are over 15,000 clones, about 13% of which are singletons. No treatment of any kind had been given to any patient before thyroid surgery. This clone has at least ten counts. The chain recombines TRBV3-1 with TRBJ2-7; D unclear. The specimen sequenced was blood. This clonotype was obtained from a female donor with papillary thyroid cancer or a benign thyroid nodule (not recorded which). Some clones in this sample may be carry-over from other donors' samples. CDR3 bases: TGTGCCAGCAGCCAGAACTACGAGCAGTACTTC. It encodes CASSQNYEQYF.